The 21 T cell receptor beta chains reported below all come from one sample, sequenced in a study of tumor and adjacent non-tumor tissue in lung cancer. RNA was extracted from bulk tissue without any cell sorting. TCRbeta libraries were built with three rounds of nested PCR, modified from ARM-PCR. TCRdb itself ran the multiplex PCR reads through MiXCR, one entry per CDR3 protein. Of roughly 75,000 distinct CDR3 sequences listed, over 75% were seen once; the top ten hold roughly 12%. The sample was lung tumor tissue. The receptors here all came from a woman between 45 and 60 years old with non-small cell lung cancer.

About this clonotype itself: The germline gene is not matched at one end of the junction; a read error may be the cause. This chain links TRBV10-1 with TRBJ2-3; 8 bases agree with TRBD1. The length of the CDR3 is 17 residues. CDR1 is WNHNN, CDR2 SYGVQD, per germline (reference sequence). The CDR3 region has the DNA TGCGCCACCAGTGAGTCCCTTTTCAGGGGGCTGGAAGATACGCAGTATTTT. Its protein is CATSESLFRGLEDTQYF.

This clonotype ranks as medium-sized. The J gene is TRBJ1-2, the V gene TRBV6-6; D possibly corresponds to TRBD1 (5 bases). The length of the CDR3 is 14 residues. Germline loops: CDR1 MNHNY, CDR2 SVGAGI (reference sequence). Between the trimmed V and J ends, which lost 6 bases and 2 bases, there was a span of 13 bases. The CDR3 region is CASSPGTANYGYTF. CDR3 DNA: TGTGCCAGCAGCCCCGGGACGGCAAACTATGGCTACACCTTC.

This clonotype was found once. Relative to the germline gene, one junction end is altered; a read error may explain this. The genes are TRBV10-2 and TRBJ2-5; D is possibly TRBD1 (6 bases). The CDR3 is 12 amino acids. Germline V gene data show CDR1 as WSHSY and CDR2 as SAAADI. The DNA for the CDR3 is TGCGCCAGCAGCTTACAGGGAGAGACCCTGTACTTC. Its translation: CASSLQGETLYF.

This clonotype was counted at least ten times. The CDR3 nucleotides read TGTGCCAGCAGCAAACAGGGGGAAGGCCCCTACGAGCAGTACTTC. The encoded protein is CASSKQGEGPYEQYF. The genes are TRBV7-2 and TRBJ2-7; 8 bases line up with TRBD1. CDR1 is SGHTA, CDR2 FQGNSA, per germline. The CDR3 covers 15 residues. The V segment lost 5 bases and the J segment 2 bases; nucleotides outside the gene matches: 8.

On this clonotype: The CDR3 does not close with the conserved phenylalanine or tryptophan, likely indicating a read error. The V gene is TRBV24-1, the J gene TRBJ2-1, with TRBD2 matching 11 bases. V was clipped by 5 bases and J by 7 bases; unmatched bases: 6. CDR1 is KGHDR, CDR2 SFDVKD, per germline. There are 15 residues in the CDR3. The CDR3 loop reads CATSGRLAGGNEQFL. In DNA, the CDR3 is TGTGCCACCAGTGGTCGGCTAGCGGGAGGAAATGAGCAGTTCTTA.

This clonotype came up many times. The chain is built from TRBV11-2 and TRBJ2-5; 7 bases are a match to TRBD2. Germline CDR1 SGHAT, CDR2 FQNNGV. There are 16 residues in the CDR3. With 2 bases clipped from V and 5 bases from J, the junction kept 11 bases outside the gene matches. The CDR3: CASSLQAGTAGETQYF. The CDR3 coding sequence is TGTGCCAGCAGCTTACAAGCGGGAACCGCCGGTGAGACCCAGTACTTC. Supplemented by reference TRBV11-2 and TRBJ2-5, the full variable domain reads EAGVAQSPRYKIIEKRQSVAFWCNPISGHATLYWYQQILGQGPKLLIQFQNNGVVDDSQLPKDRFSAERLKGVDSTLKIQPAKLEDSAVYLCASSLQAGTAGETQYFGPGTRLLVL.

A note on this clonotype: One end of the junction varies from germline; a read error may be responsible. The chain couples TRBV12-3 or TRBV12-4 to TRBJ1-1; the D gene is possibly TRBD1 (5 bases). The CDR3 totals 13 residues. CDR3 in amino acids: CASIVQGDSDAFF. In DNA, the CDR3 is TGTGCCAGCATAGTCCAGGGTGATTCTGATGCTTTCTTT.

This clonotype was picked up many times. The rearrangement joins TRBV28 to TRBJ2-2, with D hard to call. Trimming took off 6 bases at V and 6 bases at J, with 5 bases between the two ends. Germline CDR1 reads MDHEN; CDR2 reads SYDVKM. CDR3 size: 11 residues. The CDR3 DNA is TGTGCCAGCAGAGAGGCCGGGGAGCTGTTTTTT. It encodes CASREAGELFF.

Remarks on this clonotype: The CDR3 does not end in the conserved phenylalanine or tryptophan, so this is likely a read error. J is TRBJ1-2 and V is TRBV12-3 or TRBV12-4; perhaps TRBD1 as D (5 bases). This CDR3 comprises 13 residues. V gave up 11 bases and J gave up 1 base, with 14 bases separating them. The CDR3 is CAGTLGHNYGYTL. CDR3 DNA: TGTGCCGGCACCTTAGGACATAACTATGGCTACACCCTC.

Comments on this clonotype: The junction and the germline gene differ at one end; a read error may be behind it. The chain carries TRBV29-1 and TRBJ2-2; 12 bases match TRBD2. The CDR3 is 16 residues long. Germline V CDR1 and CDR2: SQVTM, ANQGSEA. As DNA, the CDR3 is TGCAGCGTTGAAGCCCCTAGCGGGAGGGCCCCTAGGGAGCTATTTTTT. It encodes CSVEAPSGRAPRELFF.

As for this clonotype: The missing conserved phenylalanine or tryptophan at the end of this CDR3 makes a read error likely. No DNA is shown, since the ends of the CDR3 on it are uncertain; the CDR3 is the one TCRdb lists. The rearrangement joins TRBV29-1 to TRBJ2-1; TRBD1, as called in the table, went unchecked against the DNA. The germline V gene has CDR1 SQVTM and CDR2 ANQGSEA. The CDR3 contains 15 residues when both ends are counted. Here the CDR3 reads CSVEVAGGGHNEHFL.

Note on this clonotype: Sequence at one end of the junction differs from germline and may be a read error. The chain combines TRBV11-3 with TRBJ2-3, with D perhaps assigned TRBD1 or TRBD2 (8 bases each). Per the germline V gene, CDR1 is SGHNT and CDR2 is YENEEA. The CDR3 totals 18 residues. The CDR3: CANSLGPAGAGGTDTQYF. As DNA, the CDR3 is TGTGCCAACAGCTTAGGACCAGCGGGAGCAGGGGGCACAGATACACAGTATTTT.

This clonotype is deemed large. This chain uses TRBV11-1 with TRBJ2-7; perhaps TRBD2 as D (9 bases). Germline values: CDR1 SGHAT, CDR2 FQDESV (reference sequence). V was shortened by 4 bases and J by 6 bases, with 22 bases between the two germline ends. This CDR3 contains 16 residues. This CDR3 is CASSYSRGQREAEQYF. The DNA for the CDR3 is TGTGCCAGCAGCTATTCCAGGGGGCAGCGGGAGGCCGAGCAGTACTTC.

This chain connects TRBV20-1 to TRBJ2-5; D may be TRBD2 (5 bases). Between the trimmed V and J ends, which lost 0 bases and 7 bases, there was a span of 24 bases. Looked up from germline, CDR1 is DFQATT and CDR2 is SNEGSKA (reference sequence). There are 17 residues in the CDR3. The CDR3 DNA is TGCAGTGCTAGAGATCACCTGCTCTTGGGTCTCGGGGTGACCCAGTACTTC. It codes for CSARDHLLLGLGVTQYF.

In regard to this clonotype: Germline is not matched at one junction end, which may reflect a read error. The genes are TRBV4-2 and TRBJ2-3; 7 nucleotides align to TRBD2. Germline CDR1 and CDR2: LGHNA and YNFKEQ. The CDR3 sequence is 16 residues long. DNA of the CDR3: TGTGCCAGCAACCAAGGGCGCGGAAGCGGGGCAGATACGCAGTATTTT. Translated, it gives CASNQGRGSGADTQYF.

Points on this clonotype: The junction differs from germline at one of its ends, possibly a read error. The rearrangement joins TRBV12-3 or TRBV12-4 to TRBJ2-1; perhaps TRBD1 as D (6 bases). The CDR3 covers 15 residues. The CDR3 DNA is TGTACCAGCAGTCAGGGACAAGGAACCTACAATGAGCAGTTCTTC. Encoded protein: CTSSQGQGTYNEQFF.

For this clonotype: The junction departs from germline at one end; a sequencing error may be responsible. This chain links TRBV6-2 or TRBV6-3 with TRBJ2-2, with 7 nucleotides matching TRBD1. Germline V gene lookup returns CDR1 MNHEY and CDR2 SVGEGT. The CDR3 has 15 residues. The CDR3 spells CVSSYGTEVPGELFF. The CDR3 nucleotides read TGTGTCAGCAGTTACGGGACAGAGGTCCCCGGGGAGCTGTTTTTT.

Concerning this clonotype itself: At one of its ends the junction is not consistent with the germline gene, which may arise from a read error. The chain recombines TRBV11-2 with TRBJ2-2; D is perhaps TRBD1 or TRBD2 (6 bases each). This CDR3 spans 15 amino acids. Per the germline V gene, CDR1 is SGHAT and CDR2 is FQNNGV. The DNA of the CDR3 is TGTGCTAGCAAGACTACACGGGGGCGCGACGGGGAGCTCTTTTTT. Its protein is CASKTTRGRDGELFF.

Note on this clonotype: No conserved phenylalanine or tryptophan is present at the end of the CDR3, so a read error is the likely explanation. The DNA is omitted, as the CDR3 cannot be located on it reliably, and the CDR3 follows TCRdb's listing. The V call is TRBV11-2, the J call TRBJ1-6; no DNA check was done on the table's D call, TRBD1. Germline V gives CDR1 SGHAT, CDR2 FQNNGV. 15 amino acids form the CDR3, both terminal residues included. This chain's CDR3 is CASSLETGGHSPLHL.

As regards this clonotype: At one end the junction does not follow the germline gene, possibly because of a read error. The rearrangement joins TRBV19 to TRBJ2-7; no clear D gene. The germline gives CDR1 LNHDA, CDR2 SQIVND (reference sequence). This CDR3 has 16 amino acids. CDR3 sequence (DNA): TGTGCCAGTAGTATAGGGGGTACGTCATCCCCCTACGAGCAGCACTTC. It encodes CASSIGGTSSPYEQHF.

With regard to this clonotype: One end of the junction is discordant with germline, which a read error may explain. This chain links TRBV6-1 with TRBJ1-2, with unresolved D. The germline V gene has CDR1 MNHNS and CDR2 SASEGT. The CDR3 is 16 residues long. CDR3 bases: TGTGCTAGCAACCGGGCAAATCCAGAACTTAACTATGGCTACGCCTTC. Translating it yields CASNRANPELNYGYAF.